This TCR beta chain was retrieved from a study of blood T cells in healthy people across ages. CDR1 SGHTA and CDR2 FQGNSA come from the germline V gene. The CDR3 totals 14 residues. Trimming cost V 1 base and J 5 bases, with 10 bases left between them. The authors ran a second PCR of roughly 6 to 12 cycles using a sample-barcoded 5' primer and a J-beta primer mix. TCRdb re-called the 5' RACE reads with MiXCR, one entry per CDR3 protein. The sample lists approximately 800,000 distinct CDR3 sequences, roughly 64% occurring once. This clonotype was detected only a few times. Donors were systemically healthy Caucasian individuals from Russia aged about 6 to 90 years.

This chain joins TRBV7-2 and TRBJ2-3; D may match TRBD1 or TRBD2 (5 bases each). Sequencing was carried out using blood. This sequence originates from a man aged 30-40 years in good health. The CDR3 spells CASSLGPGQDTQYF. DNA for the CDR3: TGTGCCAGCAGCTTAGGACCGGGGCAAGATACGCAGTATTTT.